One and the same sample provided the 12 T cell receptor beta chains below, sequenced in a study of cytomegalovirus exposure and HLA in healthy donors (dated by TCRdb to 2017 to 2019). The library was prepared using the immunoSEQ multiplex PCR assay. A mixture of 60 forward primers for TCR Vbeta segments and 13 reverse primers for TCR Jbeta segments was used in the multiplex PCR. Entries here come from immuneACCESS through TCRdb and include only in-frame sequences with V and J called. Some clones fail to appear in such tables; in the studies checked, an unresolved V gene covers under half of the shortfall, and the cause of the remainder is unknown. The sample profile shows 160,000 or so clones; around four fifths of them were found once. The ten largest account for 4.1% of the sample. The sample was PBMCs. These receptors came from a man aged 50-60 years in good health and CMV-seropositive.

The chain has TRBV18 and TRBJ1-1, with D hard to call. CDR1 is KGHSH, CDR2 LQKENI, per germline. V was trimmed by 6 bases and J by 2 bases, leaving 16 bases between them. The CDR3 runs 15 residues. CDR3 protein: CASSYDYQVNTEAFF. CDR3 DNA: TGTGCCAGCTCCTACGACTACCAAGTCAACACTGAAGCTTTCTTT.

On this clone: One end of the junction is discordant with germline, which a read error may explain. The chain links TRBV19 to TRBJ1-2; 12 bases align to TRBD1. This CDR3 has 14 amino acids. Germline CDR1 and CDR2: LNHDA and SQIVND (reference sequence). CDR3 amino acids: CATKGQGARYGHTF. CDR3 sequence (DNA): TGTGCCACTAAGGGACAGGGGGCAAGATATGGCCACACCTTC.

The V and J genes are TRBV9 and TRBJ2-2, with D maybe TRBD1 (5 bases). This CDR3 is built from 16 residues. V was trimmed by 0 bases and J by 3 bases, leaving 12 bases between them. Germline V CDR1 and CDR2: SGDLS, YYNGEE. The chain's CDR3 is CASSVAPGMDTGELFF. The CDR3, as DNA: TGTGCCAGCAGCGTAGCTCCAGGGATGGACACCGGGGAGCTGTTTTTT.

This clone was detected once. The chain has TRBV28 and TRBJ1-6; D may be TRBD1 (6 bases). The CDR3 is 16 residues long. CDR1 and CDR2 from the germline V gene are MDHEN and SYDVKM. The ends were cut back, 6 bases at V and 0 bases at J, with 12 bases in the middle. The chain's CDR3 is CASRRTGSSYNSPLHF. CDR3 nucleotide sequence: TGTGCCAGCAGAAGAACAGGGAGCTCCTATAATTCACCCCTCCACTTT.

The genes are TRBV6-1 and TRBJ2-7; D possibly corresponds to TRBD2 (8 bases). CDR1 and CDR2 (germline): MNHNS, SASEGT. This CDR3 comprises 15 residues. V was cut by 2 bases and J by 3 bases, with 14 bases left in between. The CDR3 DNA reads TGTGCCAGCAGTGAATACGGGAGGGACAGCTACGAGCAGTACTTC. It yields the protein CASSEYGRDSYEQYF.

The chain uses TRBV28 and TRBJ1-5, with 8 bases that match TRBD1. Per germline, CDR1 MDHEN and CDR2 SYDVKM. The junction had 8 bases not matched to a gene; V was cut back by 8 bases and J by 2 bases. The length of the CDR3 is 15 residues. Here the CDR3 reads CASSSQGEGNQPQHF. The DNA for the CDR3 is TGTGCCAGCTCGTCACAGGGGGAGGGCAATCAGCCCCAGCATTTT.

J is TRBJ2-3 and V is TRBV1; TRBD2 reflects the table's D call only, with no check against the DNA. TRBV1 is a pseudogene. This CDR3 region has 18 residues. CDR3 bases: TGCACCAGCAGCCAATTCACTAGCGGGGACCCTCCTTCGGATACGCAGTATTTT. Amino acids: CTSSQFTSGDPPSDTQYF.

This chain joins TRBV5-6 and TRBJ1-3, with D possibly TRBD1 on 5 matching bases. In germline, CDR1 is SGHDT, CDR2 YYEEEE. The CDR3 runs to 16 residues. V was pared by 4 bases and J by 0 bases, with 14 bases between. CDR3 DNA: TGTGCCAGCAGCCGCCTGACAGAGAACTCTGGAAACACCATATATTTT. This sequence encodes CASSRLTENSGNTIYF.

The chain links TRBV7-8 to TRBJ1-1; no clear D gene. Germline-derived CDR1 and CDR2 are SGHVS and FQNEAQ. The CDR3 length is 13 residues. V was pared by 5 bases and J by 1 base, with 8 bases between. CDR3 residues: CASSQDWNTEAFF. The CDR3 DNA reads TGTGCCAGCAGCCAAGACTGGAACACTGAAGCTTTCTTT.

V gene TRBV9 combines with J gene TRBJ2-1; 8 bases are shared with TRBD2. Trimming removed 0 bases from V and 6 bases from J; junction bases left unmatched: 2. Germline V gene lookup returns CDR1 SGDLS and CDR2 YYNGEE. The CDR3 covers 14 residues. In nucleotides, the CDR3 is TGTGCCAGCAGCGTAGAAACTAGCGGCAATGAGCAGTTCTTC. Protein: CASSVETSGNEQFF.

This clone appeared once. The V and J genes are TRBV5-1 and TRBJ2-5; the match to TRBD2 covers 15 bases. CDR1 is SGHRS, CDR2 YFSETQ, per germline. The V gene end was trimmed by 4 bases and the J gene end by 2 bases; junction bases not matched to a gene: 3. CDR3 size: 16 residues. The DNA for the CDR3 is TGCGCCAGCAGCACAGGACTAGCGGGAGGGCAAGAGACCCAGTACTTC. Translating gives CASSTGLAGGQETQYF.

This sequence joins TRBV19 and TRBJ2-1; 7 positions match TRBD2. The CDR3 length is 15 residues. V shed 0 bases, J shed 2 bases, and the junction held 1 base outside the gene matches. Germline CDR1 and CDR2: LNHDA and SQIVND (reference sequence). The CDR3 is CASSIDLAAYNEQFF. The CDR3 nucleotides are TGTGCCAGTAGTATAGATCTAGCGGCCTACAATGAGCAGTTCTTC.